This is a list of T cell receptor beta chains from one sample in a study of cytomegalovirus exposure and HLA in healthy donors. Assay used: immunoSEQ multiplex PCR; TCRdb lists only in-frame clones, some missing. The top ten hold under 2.5% of the sample, which has about 170,000 clones, around 80% seen once. Specimen: PBMCs. Receptors were obtained from a woman in her thirties in good health and CMV-seropositive. Each CDR3 is given with its conserved first and last residue. Each record gives: V gene, D gene, clone size, J gene, CDR3 DNA, CDR3 protein. A D gene is named only where the DNA matches it firmly. Only some rows state a clone size, as once, few, many or a class for expanded clones.

v_call: TRBV19; d_call: TRBD1; clone_size: NA; j_call: TRBJ1-1; cdr3_nt: TGTGCCAGTAGCAACGACAGGGGAGGCCCTAACACTGAAGCTTTCTTT; cdr3_aa: CASSNDRGGPNTEAFF
v_call: TRBV6-6; d_call: TRBD1; clone_size: NA; j_call: TRBJ2-7; cdr3_nt: TGTGCCAGCAGCCGAGGGACAGGGGGAACCTACGAGCAGTACTTC; cdr3_aa: CASSRGTGGTYEQYF
v_call: TRBV7-7; d_call: TRBD2; clone_size: NA; j_call: TRBJ2-1; cdr3_nt: TGTGCCAGCAGTCCCGGGACTAGCGGGGGGAGCTCCTACAATGAGCAGTTCTTC; cdr3_aa: CASSPGTSGGSSYNEQFF
v_call: TRBV28; d_call: TRBD2; clone_size: NA; j_call: TRBJ2-3; cdr3_nt: TGTGCCAGCAGTCCAGAGCGGGGAACAGATACGCAGTATTTT; cdr3_aa: CASSPERGTDTQYF
v_call: TRBV28; d_call: NA; clone_size: few; j_call: TRBJ2-7; cdr3_nt: TGTGCCAGCAGTTTTACAGGGCTCTACGAGCAGTACTTC; cdr3_aa: CASSFTGLYEQYF
v_call: TRBV27; d_call: TRBD2; clone_size: NA; j_call: TRBJ2-7; cdr3_nt: TGTGCCAGCAGTTTTTCGGGGAGTAGCGGGGCTGACTACGAGCAGTACTTC; cdr3_aa: CASSFSGSSGADYEQYF
v_call: TRBV5-6; d_call: TRBD1; clone_size: NA; j_call: TRBJ1-1; cdr3_nt: TGTGCCAGCAGTTACAGGGGGAACACTGAAGCTTTCTTT; cdr3_aa: CASSYRGNTEAFF
v_call: TRBV29-1; d_call: NA; clone_size: NA; j_call: TRBJ2-5; cdr3_nt: TGCAGCGTAGTGACAGGTTCAGAGACCCAGTACTTC; cdr3_aa: CSVVTGSETQYF
v_call: TRBV7-2; d_call: NA; clone_size: NA; j_call: TRBJ2-5; cdr3_nt: TGTGCCAGCAGCTCTACTGGTGGGGAGGAGACCCAGTACTTC; cdr3_aa: CASSSTGGEETQYF
v_call: TRBV9; d_call: NA; clone_size: NA; j_call: TRBJ2-7; cdr3_nt: TGTGCCAGCAGTGAAATAGGGGGCGAGCAGTACTTC; cdr3_aa: CASSEIGGEQYF
v_call: TRBV6-1; d_call: TRBD1; clone_size: NA; j_call: TRBJ1-6; cdr3_nt: TGTGCCAGCAGTGCCCCCGCTCACGACAGGGTAATCTCTTCACCCCTCCACTTT; cdr3_aa: CASSAPAHDRVISSPLHF
v_call: TRBV27; d_call: NA; clone_size: NA; j_call: TRBJ2-7; cdr3_nt: TGTGCCAGCAGTTTCCGTGGGCCAGCTTACGAGCAGTACTTC; cdr3_aa: CASSFRGPAYEQYF
v_call: TRBV30; d_call: TRBD2; clone_size: NA; j_call: TRBJ2-2; cdr3_nt: TGTGCCTGGAGGCGACTAGCTACCGGGGAGCTGTTTTTT; cdr3_aa: CAWRRLATGELFF
v_call: TRBV19; d_call: NA; clone_size: NA; j_call: TRBJ2-2; cdr3_nt: TGTGCCAGTAGTAAGGGGACTGTAAACACCGGGGAGCTGTTTTTT; cdr3_aa: CASSKGTVNTGELFF
v_call: TRBV6-4; d_call: TRBD2; clone_size: NA; j_call: TRBJ2-7; cdr3_nt: TGTGCCAGCAGTCTAGCGGGAGGGGCCTACGAGCAGTACTTC; cdr3_aa: CASSLAGGAYEQYF
v_call: TRBV6-1; d_call: NA; clone_size: NA; j_call: TRBJ2-3; cdr3_nt: TGTGCCAGCACCGCTACTTATCCCACAGATACGCAGTATTTT; cdr3_aa: CASTATYPTDTQYF
v_call: TRBV21-1; d_call: NA; clone_size: NA; j_call: TRBJ1-5; cdr3_nt: TGTGCCAGCAGCAAAGTCCCTAGACAGGGCCCTCTGACACGCGCCTTTAATAGCAATCAGCCCCAGCATTTT; cdr3_aa: CASSKVPRQGPLTRAFNSNQPQHF
v_call: TRBV28; d_call: NA; clone_size: NA; j_call: TRBJ1-2; cdr3_nt: TGTGCCAGCAGTTTAGCCGACAAGAACTATGGCTACACCTTC; cdr3_aa: CASSLADKNYGYTF
v_call: TRBV30; d_call: NA; clone_size: few; j_call: TRBJ1-5; cdr3_nt: TGTGCCTGGAGGGGGGGTGGGAGCAATCAGCCCCAGCATTTT; cdr3_aa: CAWRGGGSNQPQHF
v_call: TRBV5-4; d_call: NA; clone_size: NA; j_call: TRBJ1-1; cdr3_nt: TGTGCCAGCAGCTCACCAGGGGACACTGAAGCTTTCTTT; cdr3_aa: CASSSPGDTEAFF
v_call: TRBV9; d_call: TRBD2; clone_size: NA; j_call: TRBJ2-3; cdr3_nt: TGTGCCAGCAGCGTAACACTAGCGGGGTTCTCTAGCACAGATACGCAGTATTTT; cdr3_aa: CASSVTLAGFSSTDTQYF
v_call: TRBV30; d_call: NA; clone_size: NA; j_call: TRBJ2-7; cdr3_nt: TGTGCCTGGAGTAAGCTCTACGAGCAGTACTTC; cdr3_aa: CAWSKLYEQYF
v_call: TRBV9; d_call: TRBD1; clone_size: NA; j_call: TRBJ1-5; cdr3_nt: TGTGCCAGCAGCGCGACAGGGGCGGGCAATCAGCCCCAGCATTTT; cdr3_aa: CASSATGAGNQPQHF
v_call: TRBV5-1; d_call: TRBD1; clone_size: NA; j_call: TRBJ1-4; cdr3_nt: TGCGCCAGCAGCTTGTCCCTTCTGACAGGGGGAAATGAAAAACTGTTTTTT; cdr3_aa: CASSLSLLTGGNEKLFF
v_call: TRBV11-2; d_call: TRBD2; clone_size: NA; j_call: TRBJ2-1; cdr3_nt: TGTGCCAGCAGCGCCGCCGGGACTAGAGTAGATGAGCAGTTCTTC; cdr3_aa: CASSAAGTRVDEQFF
v_call: TRBV5-1; d_call: NA; clone_size: NA; j_call: TRBJ1-3; cdr3_nt: TGCGCCAGCGGCCCTGAATATGGAAACACCATATATTTT; cdr3_aa: CASGPEYGNTIYF
v_call: TRBV7-2; d_call: NA; clone_size: NA; j_call: TRBJ2-7; cdr3_nt: TGTGCCAGCAGCTTCCAGGGATCATCCTACGAGCAGTACTTC; cdr3_aa: CASSFQGSSYEQYF
v_call: TRBV28; d_call: TRBD1; clone_size: NA; j_call: TRBJ2-5; cdr3_nt: TGTGCCAGCAGTTTGGGGACAGGCAACGGAGAGACCCAGTACTTC; cdr3_aa: CASSLGTGNGETQYF
v_call: TRBV4-3; d_call: TRBD1; clone_size: NA; j_call: TRBJ2-1; cdr3_nt: TGCGCCAGCAGCCAAGTTATCGACAGGGGCCCTTACAATGAGCAGTTCTTC; cdr3_aa: CASSQVIDRGPYNEQFF
v_call: TRBV19; d_call: TRBD1; clone_size: NA; j_call: TRBJ1-1; cdr3_nt: TGTGCCAGTAGTATAGCAGGGGGCACTGAAGCTTTCTTT; cdr3_aa: CASSIAGGTEAFF
v_call: TRBV30; d_call: TRBD2; clone_size: NA; j_call: TRBJ2-1; cdr3_nt: TGTGCCTGGAGTGTAAAGGGCGGGAGGGGTTTTTGGGACAATGAGCAGTTCTTC; cdr3_aa: CAWSVKGGRGFWDNEQFF
v_call: TRBV5-1; d_call: TRBD1; clone_size: NA; j_call: TRBJ1-1; cdr3_nt: TGCGCCAGCAGCGGCGGGACAGGGGGAACTGAAGCTTTCTTT; cdr3_aa: CASSGGTGGTEAFF
v_call: TRBV6-4; d_call: TRBD1; clone_size: NA; j_call: TRBJ2-1; cdr3_nt: TGTGCCAGCAGTCAAACAGGGGGGAACAATGAGCAGTTCTTC; cdr3_aa: CASSQTGGNNEQFF